These 17 T cell receptor beta chains originate from one sample sequenced in a study of identical twins. One entry per CDR3 protein, called by TCRdb with MiXCR from the 5' RACE reads. The sample carries 1.5 million or so distinct CDR3 sequences, around 33% recorded once. The sequenced sample was cord blood. These TCRs come from a newborn girl in good health.

This clonotype was detected only a few times. The J gene is TRBJ1-2, the V gene TRBV4-2; TRBD1 aligns across 9 bases. J gave up 4 bases and V 1 base, and 4 bases lay outside the gene matches. CDR3 length equals 15 residues. Germline V lookup: CDR1 LGHNA, CDR2 YNFKEQ. The CDR3 protein is CASSQGQGDSYGYTF. CDR3 DNA sequence: TGTGCCAGCAGCCAAGGACAGGGGGACAGCTATGGCTACACCTTC.

The chain has TRBV18 and TRBJ2-1; D possibly corresponds to TRBD2 (5 bases). There are 16 residues in the CDR3. V was trimmed by 0 bases and J by 4 bases, leaving 13 bases between them. Germline lookup yields CDR1 KGHSH and CDR2 LQKENI. In DNA, the CDR3 is TGTGCCAGCTCACCACCAGTGAAGGGCGGGTACAATGAGCAGTTCTTC. Its translation is CASSPPVKGGYNEQFF. Full variable domain (missing parts from reference TRBV18 and TRBJ2-1): NAGVMQNPRHLVRRRGQEARLRCSPMKGHSHVYWYRQLPEEGLKFMVYLQKENIIDESGMPKERFSAEFPKEGPSILRIQQVVRGDSAAYFCASSPPVKGGYNEQFFGPGTRLTVL.

The chain couples TRBV7-8 to TRBJ2-7; 8 bases map to TRBD1. The germline gives CDR1 SGHVS, CDR2 FQNEAQ. V shed 5 bases and J 1 base; nucleotides not matched to a gene: 10. CDR3 size: 16 residues. The CDR3 bases are TGTGCCAGCAGCCCGATCTGGACAGGGCTTTCCTACGAGCAGTACTTC. Translated: CASSPIWTGLSYEQYF.

This clonotype was picked up a small number of times. The chain has TRBV5-6 and TRBJ1-1; TRBD1 matches at 8 bases. CDR3 length: 14 amino acids. The germline gives CDR1 SGHDT, CDR2 YYEEEE. The V gene end was trimmed by 6 bases and the J gene end by 4 bases; junction bases not matched to a gene: 8. The CDR3: CASILGQGRTEAFF. CDR3 DNA: TGTGCCAGCATCCTTGGACAGGGACGCACTGAAGCTTTCTTT.

This clonotype was counted a few times. The gene calls are TRBV12-3 or TRBV12-4 and TRBJ2-2; D gene unclear. Deletions cut 6 bases from V and 6 bases from J, with 17 bases between. The CDR3 length is 15 residues. DNA for the CDR3: TGTGCCAGCAGCCGCCGGCTCGCTGGTCCCGGGGAGCTGTTTTTT. Encoded protein: CASSRRLAGPGELFF.

The gene calls are TRBV28 and TRBJ1-5, with 7 bases identical to TRBD1. V lost 5 bases and J lost 5; bases outside the gene matches: 9. Germline CDR1 and CDR2: MDHEN and SYDVKM. This CDR3 region has 15 residues. CDR3 coding DNA: TGTGCCAGCAGTACCCTCGACAGGGCGGATCAGCCCCAGCATTTT. This encodes CASSTLDRADQPQHF.

J is TRBJ2-3 and V is TRBV7-8; D is undetermined. The CDR3 runs to 14 residues. The ends were cut back, 6 bases at V and 4 bases at J, with 14 bases in the middle. The germline CDR1 and CDR2 sequences are SGHVS and FQNEAQ. The DNA for the CDR3 is TGTGCCAGCAGTGTAGGTCGGAGACCAGATACGCAGTATTTT. It specifies CASSVGRRPDTQYF.

This chain links TRBV11-2 with TRBJ1-1; 7 nucleotides match TRBD1. Germline V gene data show CDR1 as SGHAT and CDR2 as FQNNGV. The CDR3 totals 15 residues. With V trimmed by 1 base and J by 5 bases, 7 bases remained unmatched. Here the CDR3 DNA reads TGTGCCAGCAGCTTAGGGACAGGATCGGGGACTGAAGCTTTCTTT. Its translation is CASSLGTGSGTEAFF.

This clonotype was counted once. The chain is built from TRBV10-2 and TRBJ2-5; D is ambiguous. Germline loops: CDR1 WSHSY, CDR2 SAAADI. The CDR3 is 12 residues long. Trimming removed 4 bases from V and 11 bases from J, with 14 bases in between. Written as DNA, the CDR3 is TGCGCCAGCAGTGGTTGGGCGTTGGGGCAGTACTTC. It translates to CASSGWALGQYF.

This clonotype has only one observation. The conserved closing phenylalanine or tryptophan is absent in this CDR3, likely reflecting a read error. The V and J genes are TRBV20-1 and TRBJ1-5; 9 bases map to TRBD1. The germline V gene has CDR1 DFQATT and CDR2 SNEGSKA (reference sequence). The CDR3 consists of 13 residues. J gave up 4 bases and V 4 bases, and 2 bases lay outside the gene matches. As DNA, the CDR3 is TGCAGTGCTAAGACAGGGGGGAATCAGCCCCAGCATCTT. This codes for CSAKTGGNQPQHL.

This chain uses TRBV10-3 with TRBJ2-1, with 8 bases aligning to TRBD2. The ends lost 4 bases at V and 4 bases at J; junction bases unmatched: 9. The length of the CDR3 is 16 residues. Germline V lookup: CDR1 ENHRY, CDR2 SYGVKD. DNA of the CDR3: TGTGCCATCAGTGGGTCAGCGGGAGAGAGTTACAATGAGCAGTTCTTC. This gives the protein CAISGSAGESYNEQFF.

This clonotype came up a few times. The genes are TRBV5-1 and TRBJ1-2; D might be TRBD1 (5 bases). The V and J ends lost 5 bases and 0 bases respectively, with 17 bases between them. Germline CDR1 SGHRS, CDR2 YFSETQ. The CDR3 consists of 16 residues. The CDR3, as DNA: TGCGCCAGCAGTCCTATTAGTACAGGAGCTAACTATGGCTACACCTTC. Translation gives CASSPISTGANYGYTF.

This clonotype appeared many times. The chain has TRBV28 and TRBJ1-6; D is possibly TRBD1 (6 bases). V gave up 2 bases and J gave up 7 bases, with 6 bases separating them. CDR1 is MDHEN, CDR2 SYDVKM, per germline. The CDR3 contains 13 residues. The CDR3 DNA reads as TGTGCCAGCAGTTTAACAGGGAATTCACCCCTCCACTTT. Residues: CASSLTGNSPLHF.

This chain uses TRBV5-1 with TRBJ2-5, with 9 bases that match TRBD2. This CDR3 is 16 amino acids long. Germline CDR1 reads SGHRS; CDR2 reads YFSETQ. Trimming at V came to 4 bases and at J to 2 bases, leaving 9 bases not matched to a gene. CDR3 coding DNA: TGCGCCAGCAGCCCCTTCCCGCTAGCGGGACAAGAGACCCAGTACTTC. Translation: CASSPFPLAGQETQYF. The full variable domain, in which reference TRBV5-1 and TRBJ2-5 provide the parts outside the CDR3, is KAGVTQTPRYLIKTRGQQVTLSCSPISGHRSVSWYQQTPGQGLQFLFEYFSETQRNKGNFPGRFSGRQFSNSRSEMNVSTLELGDSALYLCASSPFPLAGQETQYFGPGTRLLVL.

The chain joins TRBV3-1 to TRBJ1-1; D is unclear. V was pared by 2 bases and J by 4 bases, with 20 bases between. Germline values: CDR1 LGHDT, CDR2 YNNKEL (reference sequence). The CDR3 totals 17 residues. CDR3 protein: CASSQLLDRILGTEAFF. The DNA of the CDR3 is TGTGCCAGCAGCCAATTACTGGATCGGATTCTGGGCACTGAAGCTTTCTTT.

This chain connects TRBV20-1 to TRBJ1-5; D unclear. The CDR3 consists of 14 residues. The V end was cut by 1 base, the J end by 1 base, with 8 bases between. Germline values: CDR1 DFQATT, CDR2 SNEGSKA (reference sequence). The chain's CDR3 is CSARAVWSNQPQHF. CDR3 coding DNA: TGCAGTGCTAGAGCGGTATGGAGCAATCAGCCCCAGCATTTT.

The table lists this clonotype with a few counts. This chain links TRBV9 with TRBJ2-3, with D possibly matching TRBD2 (5 bases). The CDR3 is made up of 16 amino acids. Trimming stripped 0 bases from V and 0 bases from J, with 11 bases between. The germline V gene has CDR1 SGDLS and CDR2 YYNGEE. The CDR3 DNA is TGTGCCAGCAGCGTAGGTGGTAGCGTTAGCACAGATACGCAGTATTTT. Translated: CASSVGGSVSTDTQYF.